The entry below describes one T cell receptor beta chain. What it recognizes is unknown. These data originate in a study of CD8 T cells in Susac syndrome. When the RNA was reverse transcribed, random hexamers were used with an input of roughly 0.45 to 1 ug. The amplification used immunoSEQ multiplex PCR on TCR beta CDR3; it spanned 54 Vbeta and 13 Jbeta. Via MiXCR, TCRdb re-called the immunoSEQ multiplex PCR reads, giving one row per CDR3 protein. The table records approximately 76,000 distinct CDR3 sequences, about 95% of them present only once. Trimming removed 5 bases at V and 0 bases at J, with 7 bases between. The CDR3 consists of 12 residues. Germline CDR1 and CDR2: SQVTM and ANQGSEA. Points from the study as a whole: Only a relatively small number of individuals were included in the TCR sequencing and HLA analysis.

Sequencing of TCR beta was carried out in blood CD8+ and CD4+ T cells. Through negative isolation, CD4+ and CD8+ T cells were obtained, while TEMRA cells were enriched using FACS. The chain recombines TRBV29-1 with TRBJ1-2; D gene unclear. Sequencing was performed on CD8+ T cells from PBMCs. The receptor was derived from a human donor with multiple sclerosis. The CDR3 loop reads CSVLLANYGYTF. CDR3 nucleotides: TGCAGCGTTTTGCTCGCTAACTATGGCTACACCTTC.